The 20 T cell receptor beta chains presented below share a single source sample, sequenced in a study of cytomegalovirus exposure and HLA in healthy donors. In the PCR, 60 Vbeta and 13 Jbeta primers were used. Produced via immunoSEQ multiplex PCR; TCRdb's table is partial and in-frame only. Found here are 85,000 to 120,000 clones, roughly 80% of them singletons; the top ten hold around a tenth. Sequencing was done on a sample of PBMCs. The receptors stem from a male donor in good health and CMV-seropositive.

V gene TRBV13 combines with J gene TRBJ2-1; TRBD2 matches at 7 bases. Germline V CDR1 and CDR2: PRHDT, FYEKMQ (reference sequence). CDR3 size: 11 residues. Trimming took 8 bases from V and 15 from J; bases not matched to a gene: 10. CDR3 coding DNA: TGTGCCAGCCAAAGGGCGCGGGAGTGGTTCTTC. Translation: CASQRAREWFF.

As to this clone: Within the sample, other DNA sequences also encode this same CDR3. In DNA form, the CDR3 reads TGTGCCAGCCAAGGGACAGTGGGAATACGAGGCAATCAGCCCCAGCATTTT. This encodes CASQGTVGIRGNQPQHF. This chain links TRBV28 with TRBJ1-5; 7 bases map to TRBD1. Losses at the gene ends were 8 bases for V and 2 bases for J; bases not matched to a gene: 15. Germline V gene data show CDR1 as MDHEN and CDR2 as SYDVKM. This CDR3 spans 17 amino acids.

The V gene is TRBV4-3, the J gene TRBJ2-1, with a possible D match to TRBD2 (5 bases). The germline V and J ends were trimmed by 0 bases and 9 bases, with 9 bases remaining between them. The CDR3 is made up of 13 amino acids. Germline V lookup: CDR1 LGHNA, CDR2 YSLEER. CDR3 sequence: CASSQDTRAEQFF. The CDR3 bases are TGCGCCAGCAGCCAAGATACTAGGGCTGAGCAGTTCTTC.

The V gene is TRBV6-1, the J gene TRBJ2-1, with D perhaps matching TRBD2 (6 bases). Trimming took off 3 bases at V and 3 bases at J, with 15 bases between the two ends. Germline V gene sequence: CDR1 MNHNS, CDR2 SASEGT. This CDR3 contains 16 residues. The CDR3 DNA reads as TGTGCCAGCAGTGATAGCGGCAGGTCCTTCTACAATGAGCAGTTCTTC. This translates into CASSDSGRSFYNEQFF.

The rearrangement uses TRBV6-5 and TRBJ2-7; 7 nucleotides agree with TRBD1. Germline loops: CDR1 MNHEY, CDR2 SVGAGI. The CDR3 runs to 15 residues. Trimming removed 0 bases from V and 2 bases from J; junction bases left unmatched: 4. This CDR3 reads CASSYSGTATYEQYF. The CDR3 DNA is TGTGCCAGCAGTTACTCCGGGACAGCAACCTACGAGCAGTACTTC.

The CDR3 spells CASSLDRNTEAFF. The CDR3 DNA follows: TGTGCCAGCAGCTTAGACAGGAACACTGAAGCTTTCTTT. This chain uses TRBV7-2 with TRBJ1-1; D not certain. The CDR3 is 13 residues long. Germline CDR1 reads SGHTA; CDR2 reads FQGNSA. Between the trimmed V and J ends, which lost 1 base and 1 base, there was a span of 4 bases.

V is TRBV5-1 and J is TRBJ2-7, with 14 positions matching TRBD2. The CDR3 runs 17 residues. The J segment lost 6 bases and the V segment lost 3 bases, leaving 11 bases of the junction unmatched. CDR1 is SGHRS and CDR2 is YFSETQ in the germline V gene. Here the CDR3 reads CASSWGLGTSGSVEQYF. CDR3 DNA: TGCGCCAGCAGCTGGGGGCTTGGGACTAGCGGGAGCGTCGAGCAGTACTTC. Combining the CDR3 with reference TRBV5-1 and TRBJ2-7 gives the whole variable domain KAGVTQTPRYLIKTRGQQVTLSCSPISGHRSVSWYQQTPGQGLQFLFEYFSETQRNKGNFPGRFSGRQFSNSRSEMNVSTLELGDSALYLCASSWGLGTSGSVEQYFGPGTRLTVT.

The chain joins TRBV9 to TRBJ2-2; 12 nucleotides match TRBD2. Looked up from germline, CDR1 is SGDLS and CDR2 is YYNGEE. The CDR3 is 18 amino acids. Germline trimming cut 7 bases from V and 4 bases from J; bases unmatched to any gene: 14. CDR3 DNA sequence: TGTGCCAGCCGCTCGGACAGGGTACTAGCGGGAGGCACCGGGGAGCTGTTTTTT. This sequence encodes CASRSDRVLAGGTGELFF.

This chain connects TRBV2 to TRBJ1-4; TRBD1 aligns across 8 bases. The CDR3 loop spans 16 amino acids. CDR1 and CDR2 from the germline V gene are SNHLY and FYNNEI. V was pared by 5 bases and J by 0 bases, with 5 bases of the junction left unmatched. The CDR3 loop reads CASSQQGAATNEKLFF. In nucleotides, the CDR3 is TGTGCCAGCAGTCAGCAGGGGGCTGCAACTAATGAAAAACTGTTTTTT.

The CDR3 DNA reads as TGTGCCAGCAGGCCCACAGGTTACAATGAGCAGTTCTTC. Protein sequence: CASRPTGYNEQFF. V gene TRBV28 combines with J gene TRBJ2-1; perhaps TRBD1 as D (5 bases). CDR3 size: 13 residues. Germline V gene lookup returns CDR1 MDHEN and CDR2 SYDVKM. V dropped 6 bases and J dropped 4 bases, with 10 bases sitting between them.

CDR3 sequence (DNA): TGTGCCAGCAGTCTAGCGGGGTCAACTAGCACAGATACGCAGTATTTT. Translated: CASSLAGSTSTDTQYF. J is TRBJ2-3 and V is TRBV9; 9 bases line up with TRBD2. Trimming cost V 5 bases and J 0 bases; bases outside gene matches: 7. Germline CDR1 and CDR2: SGDLS and YYNGEE. The CDR3 loop spans 16 amino acids. The entire variable domain, with the rest obtained from reference TRBV9 and TRBJ2-3, is as follows: DSGVTQTPKHLITATGQRVTLRCSPRSGDLSVYWYQQSLDQGLQFLIQYYNGEERAKGNILERFSAQQFPDLHSELNLSSLELGDSALYFCASSLAGSTSTDTQYFGPGTRLTVL.

The chain's CDR3 is CATSTGGTGNTIYF. CDR3 nucleotides: TGTGCCACCAGCACAGGGGGCACTGGAAACACCATATATTTT. J is TRBJ1-3 and V is TRBV15, with 8 bases aligning to TRBD1. The CDR3 has 14 residues. Trimming removed 4 bases from V and 2 bases from J; junction bases left unmatched: 1. Germline V gene data show CDR1 as LNHNV and CDR2 as YYDKDF (reference sequence). Variable domain in full (rest from reference TRBV15 and TRBJ1-3): DAMVIQNPRYQVTQFGKPVTLSCSQTLNHNVMYWYQQKSSQAPKLLFHYYDKDFNNEADTPDNFQSRRPNTSFCFLDIRSPGLGDTAMYLCATSTGGTGNTIYFGEGSWLTVV.

This chain connects TRBV7-2 to TRBJ1-5; maybe TRBD1 (5 bases). Trimming took 4 bases from V and 5 from J, leaving 9 bases between them. The germline gives CDR1 SGHTA, CDR2 FQGNSA. The CDR3 is made up of 13 amino acids. The DNA for the CDR3 is TGTGCCAGCAGCTGGGCCAGGGATCAGCCCCAGCATTTT. This encodes CASSWARDQPQHF.

The chain has TRBV2 and TRBJ2-5; 8 bases are shared with TRBD2. The CDR3 extends over 14 amino acids. The trim removed 3 bases at V and 5 bases at J, leaving 5 bases unmatched. CDR1 SNHLY and CDR2 FYNNEI come from the germline V gene. This CDR3 reads CASSEGLVGETQYF. The DNA for the CDR3 is TGTGCCAGCAGTGAGGGACTAGTCGGGGAGACCCAGTACTTC.

The chain couples TRBV6-1 to TRBJ2-2, with 7 bases matching TRBD2. The junction had 13 bases not matched to a gene; V was cut back by 10 bases and J by 5 bases. CDR1 is MNHNS, CDR2 SASEGT, per germline. CDR3 length equals 15 residues. The CDR3 here is CATHPSAGETGELFF. The CDR3 DNA follows: TGTGCCACCCACCCCTCGGCGGGAGAAACCGGGGAGCTGTTTTTT.

This chain connects TRBV5-1 to TRBJ2-2; 12 bases agree with TRBD2. Trimming at V came to 3 bases and at J to 7 bases, leaving 4 bases not matched to a gene. In germline, CDR1 is SGHRS, CDR2 YFSETQ. The CDR3 is 15 residues long. The CDR3 sequence is CASSSTSGRRGELFF. The CDR3 DNA reads as TGCGCCAGCAGCTCGACTAGCGGGAGACGCGGGGAGCTGTTTTTT.

This chain links TRBV28 with TRBJ1-4; D is possibly TRBD1 (6 bases). Germline CDR1 and CDR2: MDHEN and SYDVKM. V lost 6 bases and J lost 6, with 17 bases in between. The CDR3 is 15 residues long. The CDR3 nucleotides read TGTGCCAGCAGAAGGGGGGGGGAGGTGTATGAAAAACTGTTTTTT. This translates into CASRRGGEVYEKLFF.

V usage is TRBV5-6 and J usage is TRBJ2-3; TRBD1 aligns across 8 bases. The V gene end was trimmed by 2 bases and the J gene end by 2 bases; junction bases not matched to a gene: 4. This CDR3 has 15 amino acids. Looked up from germline, CDR1 is SGHDT and CDR2 is YYEEEE. The CDR3 spells CASSLRTGNTDTQYF. The CDR3 DNA follows: TGTGCCAGCAGCTTACGGACAGGGAACACAGATACGCAGTATTTT. The full variable domain, completed using reference TRBV5-6 and TRBJ2-3, is DAGVTQSPTHLIKTRGQQVTLRCSPKSGHDTVSWYQQALGQGPQFIFQYYEEEERQRGNFPDRFSGHQFPNYSSELNVNALLLGDSALYLCASSLRTGNTDTQYFGPGTRLTVL.

This clone was recorded only once. The J gene is TRBJ2-2, the V gene TRBV28, with D perhaps matching TRBD1 (7 bases). V lost 3 bases and J 5 bases, leaving 19 bases between the germline ends. The CDR3 spans 17 residues. Germline CDR1 reads MDHEN; CDR2 reads SYDVKM. CDR3 residues: CASSLRQGLSRTGELFF. The CDR3 nucleotides are TGTGCCAGCAGTTTGAGACAGGGACTCTCGAGGACCGGGGAGCTGTTTTTT.

The CDR3 protein is CASSELGRGFHREQYF. For the CDR3, the DNA is TGTGCCAGCAGTGAACTGGGCAGGGGCTTTCATCGGGAGCAGTACTTC. This chain links TRBV6-1 with TRBJ2-7; TRBD1 is a possible D gene (6 bases). The CDR3 runs to 16 residues. Germline V gene sequence: CDR1 MNHNS, CDR2 SASEGT. Trimming removed 2 bases at V and 7 bases at J, with 21 bases between.